This record covers a single T cell receptor beta chain. Its antigen target is currently unknown. No much larger clone is present one base from it, and per-base qualities are unavailable. This entry belongs to a study of blood T cell repertoires in COVID-19 (dated by TCRdb to about 2020). Turning to the overall study: Collaborator samples came from the United States, Italy and Spain and covered acute and convalescent phases of COVID-19. The prospective study material was composed of cDNA or gDNA derived from T cells, B-cell-depleted T cells, or PBMCs. Subjects who had been exposed to COVID-19, were actively infected with it, or had recovered from it provided the deeply sampled blood TCRbeta repertoires that made up the dataset. The repertoires were released in a freely available public database meant as a resource for research on the immune response to SARS-CoV-2. Samples were obtained from the ongoing ImmuneRACE study (first 160 participants) and from over a thousand subjects provided by 6 global collaborators. A de-identified subject ID, COVID-19 status, age in years and sex were almost always included in the sample metadata. Where available, HLA class I and class II types were taken from metadata supplied by the sample provider and were not determined by assay-based typing. Paper-wide results and their limitations: The quantity of clinical and demographic metadata differed by source and by participant and was supplied without curation.

One collaborating source in Seattle enrolled patients during active infection and followed them longitudinally through the course of disease. Each collaborating institution followed its own protocols to collect whole blood in K2EDTA tubes. For TCRbeta analysis, collaborators shipped samples in one of three forms: frozen whole blood, isolated PBMCs, or DNA extracted from either of those sample types. TCRbeta CDR3 regions were amplified from genomic DNA by means of the immunoSEQ Assay, a bias-controlled multiplex PCR. In the source study's methods: The number of nucleated cells in each sample was estimated by amplification of reference gene primers within the assay. To quantify the absolute abundance of each unique TCRbeta CDR3 rearrangement, sequence reads were collapsed and filtered. For each sample, productive Simpson clonality was calculated by taking the square root of Simpson's diversity index across productive rearrangements. TCRdb took over this immuneACCESS table, retaining in-frame rearrangements with V and J assigned. Such tables are incomplete; in checked studies, under half of the missing clones stem from an unresolved V gene, and the remainder is unexplained. V and J calls and clone size come straight from that table; D and trimming were deduced from the DNA. This sample is represented by a few hundred thousand clones; 80% to 85% of them were singletons. Approximately 14% of the sample goes to the ten largest clones.

From the germline V gene, CDR1 is SGHVS and CDR2 is FNYEAQ. The CDR3 has 14 amino acids, counting the end cysteine and phenylalanine. Just the 42-base CDR3 DNA is kept, in frame starting at base 1. V ends up 5 bases short and J 5 bases short, with an unmatched junction base count of 1. Sequencing was performed on peripheral blood. The rearranged segments are TRBV7-6 and TRBJ2-5, and TRBD2 matches 14 of the central bases. This receptor was obtained from an older person with COVID-19, enrolled during active disease. In nucleotides, the sequence is TGTGCCAGCAGCCGACTAGCGGGAGGGGAGACCCAGTACTTC. This translates into CASSRLAGGETQYF. With all but the CDR3 taken from the reference TRBV7-6 and TRBJ2-5 genes, the full variable domain is: GAGVSQSPRYKVTKRGQDVALRCDPISGHVSLYWYRQALGQGPEFLTYFNYEAQQDKSGLPNDRFSAERPEGSISTLTIQRTEQRDSAMYRCASSRLAGGETQYFGPGTRLLVL.